The 23 T cell receptor beta chains below were found in one sample sequenced in a study of cytomegalovirus exposure and HLA in healthy donors. Libraries were prepared by immunoSEQ multiplex PCR; TCRdb keeps only in-frame clonotypes and omits some of them. This sample has 150,000 to 200,000 clones, with 80% to 85% found just once. Sequenced: PBMCs. Receptors were obtained from a woman aged 18-30 years in good health and CMV-seropositive.

The chain joins TRBV6-6 to TRBJ2-7; TRBD2 is a possible D gene (5 bases). Germline V CDR1 and CDR2: MNHNY, SVGAGI (reference sequence). The CDR3 spans 14 residues. Trimming left V 4 bases short and J 4 bases short, with 14 bases between. The CDR3 nucleotides read TGTGCCAGCAGTTTCGATCCTAGCAGATACGAGCAGTACTTC. Its translation: CASSFDPSRYEQYF.

The chain links TRBV7-2 to TRBJ2-6; 9 bases line up with TRBD2. The CDR3 is made up of 19 amino acids. The ends lost 5 bases at V and 4 bases at J; junction bases unmatched: 15. Per germline, CDR1 SGHTA and CDR2 FQGNSA. CDR3 loop: CASSQTGTSLSSGANVLTF. CDR3 nucleotides: TGTGCCAGCAGCCAGACCGGGACTAGCTTATCTTCCGGGGCCAACGTCCTGACTTTC.

This chain connects TRBV10-2 to TRBJ1-2; D ambiguous. CDR1 is WSHSY and CDR2 is SAAADI in the germline V gene. Trimming took 0 bases from V and 8 from J, leaving 7 bases between them. The CDR3 length is 12 residues. CDR3 sequence: CASSESGGGYTF. For the CDR3, the DNA is TGCGCCAGCAGTGAGTCGGGAGGCGGCTACACCTTC.

This sequence joins TRBV14 and TRBJ1-1; D not resolved. V was shortened by 2 bases and J by 2 bases, with 6 bases between the two germline ends. Per germline, CDR1 SGHDN and CDR2 FVKESK. The CDR3 has 13 residues. The CDR3 loop reads CASSQKINTEAFF. As DNA, the CDR3 is TGTGCCAGCAGCCAAAAAATAAACACTGAAGCTTTCTTT.

CDR3 region: CATSRKREETQYF. The CDR3 region has the DNA TGTGCCACCAGCAGAAAAAGGGAGGAGACCCAGTACTTC. This chain links TRBV15 with TRBJ2-5; D might be TRBD2 (5 bases). Germline lookup yields CDR1 LNHNV and CDR2 YYDKDF (reference sequence). The CDR3 runs 13 residues. Trimming removed 2 bases at V and 5 bases at J, with 9 bases between.

The CDR3 region has the DNA TGTGCCAGCAGCGCGATAGGGGACGAGCAGTACTTC. This sequence encodes CASSAIGDEQYF. The chain is built from TRBV7-6 and TRBJ2-7; possible D gene TRBD1, 5 bases. Germline CDR1 SGHVS, CDR2 FNYEAQ. Trimming removed 5 bases at V and 5 bases at J, with 10 bases between. The CDR3 totals 12 residues.

The gene calls are TRBV18 and TRBJ1-3; D unclear. Germline V lookup: CDR1 KGHSH, CDR2 LQKENI. This CDR3 is built from 15 residues. V lost 0 bases, J lost 3 bases, and 9 bases lay in between. In nucleotides, the CDR3 is TGTGCCAGCTCACCACCGTCCGGGTTTGGAAACACCATATATTTT. This gives the protein CASSPPSGFGNTIYF.

This clone was recorded a few times. The chain is built from TRBV2 and TRBJ1-5; D remains ambiguous. V was clipped by 5 bases and J by 4 bases, with 9 bases between them. There are 13 residues in the CDR3. Germline V gene data show CDR1 as SNHLY and CDR2 as FYNNEI. This chain's CDR3 is CASSSMLNQPQHF. Here the CDR3 DNA reads TGTGCCAGCAGTTCTATGTTAAATCAGCCCCAGCATTTT.

This chain uses TRBV29-1 with TRBJ1-2; D is perhaps TRBD1 (5 bases). The V end lost 3 bases, the J end lost 3 bases, and 17 bases lay between the germline ends. The germline V gene encodes CDR1 SQVTM and CDR2 ANQGSEA. This CDR3 spans 15 amino acids. CDR3 region: CSVDRETSFDYGYTF. The DNA of the CDR3 is TGCAGCGTTGACAGGGAAACCTCTTTTGACTATGGCTACACCTTC.

The chain's CDR3 is CASSITGMEGSNQPQHF. As DNA, the CDR3 is TGTGCCAGTAGTATCACAGGGATGGAAGGGAGCAATCAGCCCCAGCATTTT. The chain joins TRBV19 to TRBJ1-5, with D possibly TRBD1 on 6 matching bases. Per the germline V gene, CDR1 is LNHDA and CDR2 is SQIVND (reference sequence). The CDR3 is made up of 17 amino acids. Trimming removed 3 bases from V and 1 base from J, with 16 bases in between.

V and J are TRBV27 and TRBJ1-2, with D maybe TRBD1 (6 bases). V was clipped by 4 bases and J by 5 bases, with 23 bases between them. CDR3 size: 17 residues. The V gene's germline CDR1 is MNHEY and CDR2 SMNVEV (reference sequence). Here the CDR3 DNA reads TGTGCCAGCAGTTCCAGGGTTATCCAGGGGCGAGGATATGGCTACACCTTC. Translated, it gives CASSSRVIQGRGYGYTF.

The chain employs TRBV6-5 and TRBJ2-2, with 11 bases aligning to TRBD2. V gave up 4 bases and J gave up 3 bases; unmatched junction bases: 4. Germline CDR1 and CDR2: MNHEY and SVGAGI. The CDR3 runs 16 residues. CDR3 residues: CASSLGLAAYTGELFF. DNA for the CDR3: TGTGCCAGCAGTTTGGGACTAGCGGCATACACCGGGGAGCTGTTTTTT.

CDR3 protein: CASSATSGGPDTQYF. The CDR3 DNA is TGTGCCAGCAGCGCGACTAGCGGGGGACCAGATACGCAGTATTTT. The gene calls are TRBV9 and TRBJ2-3, with 12 bases aligning to TRBD2. The germline gives CDR1 SGDLS, CDR2 YYNGEE. CDR3 length equals 15 residues. Trimming cost V 3 bases and J 4 bases; bases outside gene matches: 3.

The V call is TRBV14, the J call TRBJ2-5; weak D call: TRBD1 (5 bases). This CDR3 has 13 amino acids. The germline V gene encodes CDR1 SGHDN and CDR2 FVKESK. The V and J ends lost 4 bases and 9 bases respectively, with 15 bases between them. The DNA for the CDR3 is TGTGCCAGCAGCCCCTTTTGGACAAGTCCCCAGTACTTC. Translated, it gives CASSPFWTSPQYF. The full variable domain, its missing parts supplied by reference TRBV14 and TRBJ2-5, is EAGVTQFPSHSVIEKGQTVTLRCDPISGHDNLYWYRRVMGKEIKFLLHFVKESKQDESGMPNNRFLAERTGGTYSTLKVQPAELEDSGVYFCASSPFWTSPQYFGPGTRLLVL.

This clone appeared many times. The J gene is TRBJ2-2, the V gene TRBV7-3, with 7 bases identical to TRBD2. Unmatched junction bases numbered 3, after V lost 2 bases and J lost 0 bases. The CDR3 covers 16 residues. Germline V lookup: CDR1 SGHTA, CDR2 FQGTGA. CDR3 bases: TGTGCCAGCAGCTTATACGCGGGGGCGAACACCGGGGAGCTGTTTTTT. Amino acids: CASSLYAGANTGELFF.

V and J are TRBV4-3 and TRBJ1-1; TRBD1 agrees at 8 bases. The V and J ends lost 3 bases and 5 bases, in that order; junction bases with no gene match: 5. Germline V gene lookup returns CDR1 LGHNA and CDR2 YSLEER. The CDR3 extends over 14 amino acids. This chain's CDR3 is CASSQGGQETEAFF. DNA for the CDR3: TGCGCCAGCAGCCAGGGGGGACAGGAAACTGAAGCTTTCTTT.

DNA for the CDR3: TGCAGCGTTGAGTCGCGGGCTGAAGCTTTCTTT. This encodes CSVESRAEAFF. The chain uses TRBV29-1 and TRBJ1-1; D not resolved. CDR1 SQVTM and CDR2 ANQGSEA come from the germline V gene. The V end was cut by 3 bases, the J end by 6 bases, with 8 bases between. This CDR3 has 11 residues.

This clone was found a few times. Here the CDR3 reads CASTHRDRGHGYTF. The CDR3 coding sequence is TGTGCCAGCACCCACCGGGACAGGGGTCATGGCTACACCTTC. The V gene is TRBV6-6, the J gene TRBJ1-2; 10 nucleotides match TRBD1. This CDR3 contains 14 residues. V shed 7 bases and J 6 bases; nucleotides not matched to a gene: 8. CDR1 is MNHNY and CDR2 is SVGAGI in the germline V gene (reference sequence).

As for this clone: An end of the junction differs from the germline gene, which may be a read error. V and J are TRBV5-4 and TRBJ2-7; 11 bases are shared with TRBD2. This CDR3 is 12 amino acids long. CDR1 is SGHNT, CDR2 YYREEE, per germline (reference sequence). The CDR3: CASRDTSGGLHF. In DNA form, the CDR3 reads TGTGCCAGCAGAGATACTAGCGGGGGCCTTCACTTC.

This clone is a singleton in its sample. The CDR3 spells CASNRKGTVGYTF. The CDR3 nucleotides are TGTGCCAGCAACCGAAAAGGGACAGTTGGCTACACCTTC. This sequence joins TRBV9 and TRBJ1-2, with 7 bases identical to TRBD1. V shed 6 bases, J shed 7 bases, and the junction held 9 bases outside the gene matches. Germline V lookup: CDR1 SGDLS, CDR2 YYNGEE. The CDR3 consists of 13 residues. Complete variable domain (other parts from reference TRBV9 and TRBJ1-2): DSGVTQTPKHLITATGQRVTLRCSPRSGDLSVYWYQQSLDQGLQFLIQYYNGEERAKGNILERFSAQQFPDLHSELNLSSLELGDSALYFCASNRKGTVGYTFGSGTRLTVV.

The genes are TRBV27 and TRBJ2-1; tentatively, D is TRBD1 (5 bases). This CDR3 region has 14 residues. V gave up 1 base and J gave up 6 bases, with 10 bases separating them. Per germline, CDR1 MNHEY and CDR2 SMNVEV (reference sequence). The CDR3 DNA reads as TGTGCCAGCAGTTTATTCCAGGGCCGCAATGAGCAGTTCTTC. This encodes CASSLFQGRNEQFF.

Here the CDR3 reads CASSEAVGGPPFEQYF. DNA of the CDR3: TGTGCCAGCAGTGAAGCGGTGGGAGGGCCCCCTTTCGAGCAGTACTTC. The chain carries TRBV6-1 and TRBJ2-7; 7 bases are shared with TRBD2. V dropped 0 bases and J dropped 6; count of bases not matched to a gene: 11. The CDR3 sequence is 16 residues long. Per germline, CDR1 MNHNS and CDR2 SASEGT.

The chain joins TRBV7-8 to TRBJ1-1, with TRBD1 matching 7 bases. V lost 5 bases, J lost 8 bases, and 8 bases stayed unmatched. Germline assignment: CDR1 SGHVS and CDR2 FQNEAQ. The CDR3 sequence is 13 residues long. CDR3 DNA: TGTGCCAGCAGCCCGAGCCGGGACAGAGAAGCTTTCTTT. This translates into CASSPSRDREAFF.